The next 27 T cell receptor beta chains were all read from a single sample in a study of T cell responses to AZD1222 COVID-19 vaccine. Clones were sequenced by immunoSEQ multiplex PCR, and TCRdb holds only the in-frame ones, with some missing. The data hold more than 85,000 clones, with roughly 91% observed a single time. The sequenced sample was peripheral blood, obtained on day 0 of AZD1222 vaccination. The receptors shown here come from an adult in good health.

This clone has just one count. V usage is TRBV29-1 and J usage is TRBJ2-5; TRBD2 matches 8 bases. The CDR3 sequence is 14 residues long. With V trimmed by 4 bases and J by 4 bases, 8 bases remained unmatched. The germline gives CDR1 SQVTM, CDR2 ANQGSEA. CDR3 protein: CSVVSGTLRETQYF. The CDR3 DNA follows: TGCAGCGTTGTTAGCGGGACGCTCCGAGAGACCCAGTACTTC.

The V and J genes are TRBV18 and TRBJ2-3; the D is unclear. V was clipped by 5 bases and J by 2 bases, with 23 bases between them. The CDR3 is made up of 18 amino acids. The germline V gene has CDR1 KGHSH and CDR2 LQKENI. The CDR3 nucleotides are TGTGCCAGCTCATCTCTGTCACAACCCAACCCGACCACAGATACGCAGTATTTT. This gives the protein CASSSLSQPNPTTDTQYF.

CDR3 sequence reads: CASSTTRGQLGGEQYF. CDR3 sequence (DNA): TGCGCCAGCAGCACCACTAGAGGGCAACTGGGAGGCGAGCAGTACTTC. The chain links TRBV5-1 to TRBJ2-7; the D gene is possibly TRBD2 (6 bases). The CDR3 loop spans 16 amino acids. The germline V gene encodes CDR1 SGHRS and CDR2 YFSETQ. Trimming stripped 4 bases from V and 6 bases from J, with 23 bases between.

The chain uses TRBV20-1 and TRBJ2-7; 13 nucleotides line up with TRBD2. V gave up 3 bases and J gave up 3 bases; unmatched junction bases: 8. CDR3 length: 16 amino acids. CDR1 is DFQATT, CDR2 SNEGSKA, per germline (reference sequence). For the CDR3, the DNA is TGCAGTGCTAGTATCCCCACTAGCGGGAGGGGCTACGAGCAGTACTTC. Its protein is CSASIPTSGRGYEQYF.

The chain recombines TRBV2 with TRBJ1-2; D uncertain. This CDR3 comprises 13 residues. Germline V gives CDR1 SNHLY, CDR2 FYNNEI. Trimming took 7 bases from V and 6 from J, leaving 15 bases between them. In DNA form, the CDR3 reads TGTGCCAGCACCCCCGGGATCCTCAATGGCTACACCTTC. Translating it yields CASTPGILNGYTF.

The chain employs TRBV28 and TRBJ2-2, with 7 positions matching TRBD1. Germline values: CDR1 MDHEN, CDR2 SYDVKM. V trimming: 5 bases; J trimming: 6 bases; junction bases outside the gene matches: 6. This CDR3 has 14 residues. CDR3 region: CASSKGGAPGELFF. The CDR3 DNA follows: TGTGCCAGCAGTAAAGGGGGCGCCCCCGGGGAGCTGTTTTTT.

This chain uses TRBV7-2 with TRBJ1-5; 7 nucleotides align to TRBD1. The CDR3 runs 17 residues. Germline V gene sequence: CDR1 SGHTA, CDR2 FQGNSA. With 3 bases clipped from V and 1 base from J, the junction kept 9 bases outside the gene matches. CDR3 amino acids: CASSLVGGGESNQPQHF. CDR3 DNA: TGTGCCAGCAGCTTGGTAGGGGGCGGTGAGAGCAATCAGCCCCAGCATTTT.

This clone was recorded once. V is TRBV29-1 and J is TRBJ1-2; 10 nucleotides match TRBD1. J lost 6 bases, V lost 7 bases, and 8 bases had no gene match. Germline CDR1 and CDR2: SQVTM and ANQGSEA. This CDR3 has 13 residues. In nucleotides, the CDR3 is TGCAGCGCCGCTCACGGGACAGGGGATGGCTACACCTTC. It is translated as CSAAHGTGDGYTF.

This chain links TRBV27 with TRBJ2-3; tentatively, D is TRBD2 (5 bases). The CDR3 is made up of 12 amino acids. V gave up 6 bases and J gave up 5 bases, with 9 bases separating them. From germline, CDR1 is MNHEY and CDR2 SMNVEV (reference sequence). DNA for the CDR3: TGTGCCAGCAGAGGAGGTGGAGATACGCAGTATTTT. Amino acid sequence: CASRGGGDTQYF.

The chain combines TRBV3-1 (or the pseudogene TRBV3-2) with TRBJ2-7, with D possibly being TRBD1 (6 bases). The CDR3 is made up of 11 amino acids. CDR1 and CDR2 from the germline V gene are LGHDT and YNNKEL (reference sequence). Trimming took off 1 base at V and 12 bases at J, with 10 bases between the two ends. Here the CDR3 DNA reads TGTGCCAGCAGCCAAGGTACAGGGTCGTACTTC. Its translation is CASSQGTGSYF.

This chain joins TRBV7-8 and TRBJ2-7, with D hard to call. Germline V gene lookup returns CDR1 SGHVS and CDR2 FQNEAQ. The CDR3 runs to 13 residues. The ends were cut back, 5 bases at V and 7 bases at J, with 15 bases in the middle. CDR3 loop: CASSRDYVDEQYF. Here the CDR3 DNA reads TGTGCCAGCAGCCGAGATTACGTGGATGAGCAGTACTTC.

The rearrangement links TRBV5-1 to TRBJ1-4; D is unclear. Germline V CDR1 and CDR2: SGHRS, YFSETQ. Trimming took off 4 bases at V and 5 bases at J, with 6 bases between the two ends. The CDR3 runs to 12 residues. This CDR3 reads CASSRVNEKLFF. CDR3 sequence (DNA): TGCGCCAGCAGCCGCGTCAATGAAAAACTGTTTTTT.

The chain is built from TRBV5-4 and TRBJ1-4; TRBD1 matches 8 bases. V lost 9 bases, J lost 7 bases, and 5 bases stayed unmatched. Germline loops: CDR1 SGHNT, CDR2 YYREEE (reference sequence). CDR3 length equals 12 residues. The CDR3 region is CATQGAGEKLFF. The CDR3 coding sequence is TGTGCCACGCAGGGGGCAGGTGAAAAACTGTTTTTT.

The genes are TRBV7-3 and TRBJ2-1; 15 positions match TRBD2. The CDR3 consists of 15 residues. CDR1 and CDR2 from the germline V gene are SGHTA and FQGTGA. Trimming removed 4 bases from V and 10 bases from J; junction bases left unmatched: 5. CDR3 protein: CASSWGLAGGQEQFF. CDR3 DNA sequence: TGTGCCAGCAGCTGGGGACTAGCGGGAGGCCAGGAGCAGTTCTTC.

The V call is TRBV19, the J call TRBJ2-3, with D maybe TRBD1 (6 bases). Germline lookup yields CDR1 LNHDA and CDR2 SQIVND (reference sequence). The CDR3 sequence is 13 residues long. V lost 9 bases, J lost 6 bases, and 16 bases lay in between. For the CDR3, the DNA is TGTGCCAGCCGGGACAAGATCACGGATACGCAGTATTTT. Translated: CASRDKITDTQYF.

The CDR3 is CASQGQGGRNTEAFF. For the CDR3, the DNA is TGTGCCAGCCAAGGACAGGGTGGAAGGAACACTGAAGCTTTCTTT. This chain uses TRBV7-9 with TRBJ1-1; 8 bases line up with TRBD1. The ends lost 8 bases at V and 1 base at J; junction bases unmatched: 9. Looked up from germline, CDR1 is SEHNR and CDR2 is FQNEAQ (reference sequence). The CDR3 length is 15 residues.

CDR3 sequence: CASSLGAETSYEQYF. CDR3 nucleotides: TGTGCCAGCAGCTTAGGGGCCGAAACTTCCTACGAGCAGTACTTC. This chain joins TRBV7-2 and TRBJ2-7, with D uncertain. Germline CDR1 is SGHTA and CDR2 is FQGNSA. V was shortened by 1 base and J by 1 base, with 11 bases between the two germline ends. The CDR3 totals 15 residues.

V usage is TRBV9 and J usage is TRBJ1-2; D might be TRBD1 (5 bases). There are 15 residues in the CDR3. V shed 4 bases and J shed 1 base, with 14 bases lying between them. Germline V CDR1 and CDR2: SGDLS, YYNGEE. CDR3 region: CASSPSTVFNYGYTF. For the CDR3, the DNA is TGTGCCAGCAGCCCCTCGACAGTGTTTAACTATGGCTACACCTTC.

The chain carries TRBV7-3 and TRBJ2-3; the D is unclear. Trimming stripped 5 bases from V and 2 bases from J, with 8 bases between. Germline CDR1 and CDR2: SGHTA and FQGTGA. This CDR3 contains 13 residues. CDR3 nucleotide sequence: TGTGCCAGCAGCGTCTACTACACAGATACGCAGTATTTT. Translation: CASSVYYTDTQYF.

The rearrangement joins TRBV28 to TRBJ2-3; the D gene is possibly TRBD2 (8 bases). This CDR3 contains 13 residues. V lost 10 bases and J 5 bases, leaving 16 bases between the germline ends. Per germline, CDR1 MDHEN and CDR2 SYDVKM. The CDR3 sequence is CATREGAQDTQYF. CDR3 sequence (DNA): TGTGCCACCCGGGAGGGGGCGCAAGATACGCAGTATTTT.

The sample holds one count of this clone. The chain has TRBV20-1 and TRBJ1-1; possible D gene TRBD1, 6 bases. Germline lookup yields CDR1 DFQATT and CDR2 SNEGSKA (reference sequence). There are 11 residues in the CDR3. Trimming stripped 3 bases from V and 6 bases from J, with 8 bases between. The CDR3 loop reads CSASRGPEAFF. The CDR3 DNA reads TGCAGTGCTAGCCGGGGGCCTGAAGCTTTCTTT.

This clone was observed a single time. At the DNA level, this CDR3 is encoded by other sequences in the same sample as well. The chain is built from TRBV29-1 and TRBJ2-1, with TRBD2 matching over 10 bases. Germline V gene sequence: CDR1 SQVTM, CDR2 ANQGSEA. V lost 6 bases, J lost 9 bases, and 2 bases stayed unmatched. The CDR3 sequence is 11 residues long. CDR3 nucleotides: TGCAGCGTCCTAGCGGGAGTTGAGCAGTTCTTC. Residues: CSVLAGVEQFF.

V usage is TRBV7-6 and J usage is TRBJ2-1; TRBD1 matches at 12 bases. J was trimmed by 8 bases and V by 2 bases; bases with no gene match: 4. CDR3 length equals 15 residues. Per germline, CDR1 SGHVS and CDR2 FNYEAQ. DNA of the CDR3: TGTGCCAGCAGCTTACCGGGACAGGGGGCCTATGAGCAGTTCTTC. Its protein is CASSLPGQGAYEQFF.

V is TRBV7-3 and J is TRBJ2-7, with 7 positions matching TRBD2. The trim removed 2 bases at V and 4 bases at J, leaving 5 bases unmatched. Germline V gives CDR1 SGHTA, CDR2 FQGTGA. The CDR3 sequence is 14 residues long. The CDR3 DNA reads as TGTGCCAGCAGCTTACAGGACGGGGGGTACGAGCAGTACTTC. It translates to CASSLQDGGYEQYF.

The chain is built from TRBV6-5 and TRBJ2-2; D not resolved. Trimming shortened V by 2 bases and J by 4 bases, and 5 bases separated the two germline ends. This CDR3 comprises 13 residues. CDR1 and CDR2 (germline): MNHEY, SVGAGI. The CDR3 protein is CASSYGRTGELFF. The CDR3 nucleotides read TGTGCCAGCAGTTACGGGCGCACCGGGGAGCTGTTTTTT.

The J gene is TRBJ1-5, the V gene TRBV6-5; D not resolved. This CDR3 has 14 amino acids. V lost 5 bases, J lost 3 bases, and 11 bases lay in between. Germline values: CDR1 MNHEY, CDR2 SVGAGI. CDR3 DNA sequence: TGTGCCAGCAGTCGGACCGCGAACAATCAGCCCCAGCATTTT. This encodes CASSRTANNQPQHF.

The chain joins TRBV18 to TRBJ2-3; possible D gene TRBD1, 5 bases. Trimming shortened V by 2 bases and J by 15 bases, and 18 bases separated the two germline ends. In germline, CDR1 is KGHSH, CDR2 LQKENI. This CDR3 region has 13 residues. CDR3 in amino acids: CASSPGRGDSLYF. The CDR3 DNA is TGTGCCAGCTCACCAGGGCGTGGTGACAGCTTATATTTT.